Below are 20 T cell receptor beta chains sequenced from a single sample in a study of low-dose radiotherapy and immunotherapy resistance in tumors. TRAV and TRBV primers primed cDNA for both TCRalpha and TCRbeta. A roughly 21-cycle PCR with a constant-region primer and V-primer adapter amplified TCRs. MiXCR, applied by TCRdb to the reads, yields one record per CDR3 protein. The sample has around 83,000 distinct CDR3 sequences; 18% are singletons. Time point noted: before trial treatment. The sample was PBMCs, taken before treatment. The receptors shown here come from a male donor with prostate cancer.

The chain joins TRBV5-1 to TRBJ2-2; 7 bases line up with TRBD1. V was pared by 3 bases and J by 11 bases, with 10 bases of the junction left unmatched. CDR3 length: 14 amino acids. CDR1 is SGHRS and CDR2 is YFSETQ in the germline V gene. The CDR3 protein is CASSYTGTEGELFF. The CDR3 bases are TGCGCCAGCAGCTACACCGGGACAGAAGGAGAGCTGTTTTTT. Full variable domain (remainder filled in from reference TRBV5-1 and TRBJ2-2): KAGVTQTPRYLIKTRGQQVTLSCSPISGHRSVSWYQQTPGQGLQFLFEYFSETQRNKGNFPGRFSGRQFSNSRSEMNVSTLELGDSALYLCASSYTGTEGELFFGEGSRLTVL.

This clonotype was recorded many times. The rearrangement joins TRBV12-3 or TRBV12-4 to TRBJ1-1; tentatively, D is TRBD1 (6 bases). Trimming cost V 6 bases and J 4 bases, with 15 bases left between them. This CDR3 comprises 14 residues. The CDR3, as DNA: TGTGCCAGCAGGCAAACAGGGATGGGCACTGAAGCTTTCTTT. The encoded protein is CASRQTGMGTEAFF.

Points on this clonotype: Given a far larger clone just one base away, this is likely a sequencing read error. The genes are TRBV2 and TRBJ2-1, with D possibly matching TRBD1 (6 bases). V dropped 4 bases and J dropped 12 bases, with 13 bases sitting between them. Germline values: CDR1 SNHLY, CDR2 FYNNEI. This CDR3 is built from 12 residues. Written as DNA, the CDR3 is TGTGCCAGCAGTGGGACAGTTACAGCGCAGTTCTTC. Protein sequence: CASSGTVTAQFF.

The sample holds many counts of this clonotype. The chain carries TRBV11-2 and TRBJ2-1; the D gene is possibly TRBD1 (5 bases). This CDR3 is built from 13 residues. CDR1 and CDR2 from the germline V gene are SGHAT and FQNNGV. V gave up 5 bases and J gave up 8 bases, with 13 bases separating them. As DNA, the CDR3 is TGTGCCAGCAGCCTAACAGGTGCCCATGAGCAGTTCTTC. Protein sequence: CASSLTGAHEQFF.

The gene calls are TRBV4-2 and TRBJ2-2, with TRBD2 matching 13 bases. The CDR3 length is 16 residues. Germline V lookup: CDR1 LGHNA, CDR2 YNFKEQ. The V gene end was trimmed by 4 bases and the J gene end by 6 bases; junction bases not matched to a gene: 5. CDR3 amino acids: CASSPTSGGAAGELFF. Written as DNA, the CDR3 is TGTGCCAGCAGCCCCACTAGCGGGGGGGCTGCCGGGGAGCTGTTTTTT.

This clonotype has ten or more counts. The rearrangement joins TRBV20-1 to TRBJ2-7; 11 positions match TRBD1. Germline V gives CDR1 DFQATT, CDR2 SNEGSKA (reference sequence). The CDR3 totals 12 residues. The trim removed 6 bases at V and 3 bases at J, leaving 1 base unmatched. In DNA, the CDR3 is TGCAGTGCAGGGACAGGGGGCTACGAGCAGTACTTC. As protein: CSAGTGGYEQYF.

This clonotype was observed many times. The chain joins TRBV10-3 to TRBJ2-5; TRBD1 matches 10 bases. The CDR3 covers 14 residues. The germline V gene has CDR1 ENHRY and CDR2 SYGVKD. After removal of 8 bases from V and 4 bases from J, the junction contained 7 bases not matched to a gene. In DNA form, the CDR3 reads TGTGCCATCGCCGACAGGGGGCAGGGAGAGACCCAGTACTTC. It codes for CAIADRGQGETQYF.

About this clonotype: A far more abundant clone sits one base away, making this likely a read error. The V and J genes are TRBV27 and TRBJ2-3; D is uncertain. Trimming removed 5 bases at V and 2 bases at J, with 14 bases between. CDR3 length equals 15 residues. The germline gives CDR1 MNHEY, CDR2 SMNVEV (reference sequence). The CDR3 coding sequence is TGTGCCAGCAGTGACAAGCGAGAGCTCACAGATACGCAGTATTTT. Translating it yields CASSDKRELTDTQYF.

This clonotype appeared a few times. The J gene is TRBJ2-1, the V gene TRBV7-2; TRBD2 is a possible D gene (5 bases). The V end was cut by 5 bases, the J end by 6 bases, with 14 bases between. The CDR3 contains 14 residues. Germline V CDR1 and CDR2: SGHTA, FQGNSA. This chain's CDR3 is CASSPWSGSNEQFF. As DNA, the CDR3 is TGTGCCAGCAGCCCCTGGTCGGGGAGCAATGAGCAGTTCTTC. The full variable domain, in which reference TRBV7-2 and TRBJ2-1 provide the parts outside the CDR3, is GAGVSQSPSNKVTEKGKDVELRCDPISGHTALYWYRQSLGQGLEFLIYFQGNSAPDKSGLPSDRFSAERTGGSVSTLTIQRTQQEDSAVYLCASSPWSGSNEQFFGPGTRLTVL.

On this clonotype: Possible read error: a much larger clone is one base away. The CDR3: CAWKARSGTEQYF. The DNA for the CDR3 is TGTGCCTGGAAAGCCAGGTCTGGGACCGAGCAGTACTTC. This chain uses TRBV30 with TRBJ2-7; D may correspond to TRBD1 or TRBD2 (5 bases each). The CDR3 extends over 13 amino acids. Trimming pared 4 bases from V and 6 bases from J, leaving 16 bases between. Germline CDR1 GTSNPN, CDR2 SVGIG (reference sequence).

This clonotype was counted many times. The genes are TRBV4-1 and TRBJ1-2; 9 nucleotides match TRBD1. CDR1 is MGHRA and CDR2 is YSYEKL in the germline V gene. Losses at the gene ends were 4 bases for V and 0 bases for J; bases not matched to a gene: 9. CDR3 length: 17 amino acids. CDR3 sequence: CASSLGTGYQANYGYTF. Written as DNA, the CDR3 is TGCGCCAGCAGCCTGGGGACAGGGTACCAAGCTAACTATGGCTACACCTTC.

In regard to this clonotype: A single base is all that separates this from a far larger clone, so a read error is likely. The J gene is TRBJ2-3, the V gene TRBV6-1; 8 bases map to TRBD2. Germline V gene lookup returns CDR1 MNHNS and CDR2 SASEGT. The trim removed 6 bases at V and 4 bases at J, leaving 9 bases unmatched. The CDR3 consists of 15 residues. The CDR3 region is CASSLFGGASDTQYF. The CDR3 DNA follows: TGTGCCAGCAGCTTATTCGGGGGGGCGTCAGATACGCAGTATTTT.

On this clonotype: The likely explanation is a read error, given a far larger clone one base away. The V gene is TRBV5-8, the J gene TRBJ1-2, with 9 bases aligning to TRBD1. CDR1 is SGHTS, CDR2 YDEGEE, per germline. The CDR3 sequence is 13 residues long. The chain's CDR3 is CGSSPRTGDGYTF. The DNA for the CDR3 is TGTGGCAGCAGCCCTAGGACAGGGGATGGCTACACCTTC. Complete variable domain (other parts from reference TRBV5-8 and TRBJ1-2): EAGVTQSPTHLIKTRGQQATLRCSPISGHTSVYWYQQALGLGLQFLLWYDEGEERNRGNFPPRFSGRQFPNYSSELNVNALELEDSALYLCGSSPRTGDGYTFGSGTRLTVV.

About this clonotype: Given a much more abundant clone one base away, this may be a read error. V usage is TRBV6-1 and J usage is TRBJ2-2; D is possibly TRBD2 (5 bases). Germline-derived CDR1 and CDR2 are MNHNS and SASEGT. The CDR3 has 12 residues. The DNA of the CDR3 is TGTGCCAGCATTTACTCGGCCGGGGTGCTGTTTTTT. Its protein product is CASIYSAGVLFF.

Ten or more counts support this clonotype. This chain connects TRBV20-1 to TRBJ1-5; D gene ambiguous. This CDR3 is built from 15 residues. V shed 3 bases and J shed 0 bases, with 12 bases lying between them. Germline CDR1 and CDR2: DFQATT and SNEGSKA (reference sequence). The CDR3 here is CSASTDRYSNQPQHF. DNA of the CDR3: TGCAGTGCTAGCACAGATAGATATAGCAATCAGCCCCAGCATTTT.

This clonotype has a count of ten or more. The chain carries TRBV6-2 or TRBV6-3 and TRBJ2-1; 7 bases align to TRBD2. CDR1 MNHEY and CDR2 SVGEGT come from the germline V gene. V gave up 7 bases and J gave up 3 bases; unmatched junction bases: 6. The length of the CDR3 is 14 residues. DNA of the CDR3: TGTGCCAGCAACCGGGCGGGAGTCTACAATGAGCAGTTCTTC. This codes for CASNRAGVYNEQFF.

This clonotype has a count of ten or more. The J gene is TRBJ2-7, the V gene TRBV9, with D perhaps TRBD2 (6 bases). The ends were cut back, 2 bases at V and 7 bases at J, with 16 bases in the middle. This CDR3 region has 14 residues. Germline assignment: CDR1 SGDLS and CDR2 YYNGEE. As DNA, the CDR3 is TGTGCCAGCAGCGTGGCCCCGAGTGGAGGGGAGCAGTACTTC. It translates to CASSVAPSGGEQYF.

Many counts were recorded for this clonotype. The chain links TRBV7-9 to TRBJ2-7; D gene ambiguous. The CDR3 runs to 12 residues. The V end was cut by 1 base, the J end by 7 bases, with 8 bases between. Germline CDR1 SEHNR, CDR2 FQNEAQ (reference sequence). The CDR3 DNA is TGTGCCAGCAGCTTAGGGTTGGGGGAGCAGTACTTC. This encodes CASSLGLGEQYF. Looking up the rest from reference TRBV7-9 and TRBJ2-7 gives the full variable domain: DTGVSQNPRHKITKRGQNVTFRCDPISEHNRLYWYRQTLGQGPEFLTYFQNEAQLEKSRLLSDRFSAERPKGSFSTLEIQRTEQGDSAMYLCASSLGLGEQYFGPGTRLTVT.

This clonotype appeared many times. The genes are TRBV4-2 and TRBJ2-1; D gene unclear. Per germline, CDR1 LGHNA and CDR2 YNFKEQ. The V gene lost 3 bases and the J gene lost 3 bases, with 3 bases spanning the gap. The length of the CDR3 is 12 residues. CDR3 in amino acids: CASSQGYNEQFF. The CDR3 bases are TGTGCCAGCAGCCAGGGCTACAATGAGCAGTTCTTC.

This clonotype was found many times. In DNA form, the CDR3 reads TGCAGCGTGAAATCTAGCGGGAGGGCGTACGAGCAGTACTTC. Translation gives CSVKSSGRAYEQYF. V usage is TRBV29-1 and J usage is TRBJ2-7; the match to TRBD2 covers 12 bases. Trimming took 6 bases from V and 4 from J; bases not matched to a gene: 7. The CDR3 length is 14 residues. Germline loops: CDR1 SQVTM, CDR2 ANQGSEA.